These 22 T cell receptor beta chains came from one sample sequenced in a study of molecular identifiers for immune sequencing clone quantification. TCRdb passed the PCR reads through MiXCR, listing each CDR3 protein once. In the table there are some 97,000 distinct CDR3 sequences, roughly a third of which are singletons. The sample comprised naive CD8+ T cells from blood, with Jurkat cell RNA spiked in. Described subset: FACS-sorted CD8+CD4-CCR7+CD45RA+ naive T cells. The receptors shown here come from a human donor in good health. Some libraries in this study had Jurkat cell RNA spiked in.

The chain links TRBV20-1 to TRBJ2-2, with D perhaps TRBD1 (5 bases). The germline V gene encodes CDR1 DFQATT and CDR2 SNEGSKA (reference sequence). The CDR3 is 16 residues long. The ends were cut back, 2 bases at V and 0 bases at J, with 13 bases in the middle. CDR3 amino acids: CSARYDSPSNTGELFF. The CDR3 nucleotides read TGCAGTGCTAGATACGACAGCCCTTCGAACACCGGGGAGCTGTTTTTT.

This clonotype was picked up a small number of times. The rearrangement uses TRBV6-1 and TRBJ1-2; a possible D gene is TRBD1 (6 bases). The CDR3 is 13 amino acids. The germline V and J ends were trimmed by 5 bases and 8 bases, with 15 bases remaining between them. Germline lookup yields CDR1 MNHNS and CDR2 SASEGT. The DNA for the CDR3 is TGTGCCAGCAGTCCCCCAAGAGACAGGGGCTACACCTTC. The encoded protein is CASSPPRDRGYTF.

Details on this clonotype: A read error may produce the germline difference seen at one junction end. The J gene is TRBJ1-1, the V gene TRBV7-8; a weak D match, TRBD1 (6 bases). This CDR3 contains 16 residues. Per the germline V gene, CDR1 is SGHVS and CDR2 is FQNEAQ. DNA of the CDR3: TGTGCCAACAGCCCCATTCGTTACAGGGAGGACACTGAAGCTTTCTTT. Residues: CANSPIRYREDTEAFF.

The sample holds many counts of this clonotype. The chain recombines TRBV28 with TRBJ2-7, with D unclear. Germline lookup yields CDR1 MDHEN and CDR2 SYDVKM. This CDR3 contains 14 residues. Trimming left V 3 bases short and J 2 bases short, with 11 bases between. The CDR3 region has the DNA TGTGCCAGCAGTTTTTCAGTCGCTGCCTACGAGCAGTACTTC. This encodes CASSFSVAAYEQYF.

With respect to this clonotype: Just one base apart from a much larger clone, this may be a read error. The chain carries TRBV4-3 and TRBJ2-3; tentatively, D is TRBD1 or TRBD2 (5 bases each). This CDR3 is built from 15 residues. Germline loops: CDR1 LGHNA, CDR2 YSLEER. CDR3 sequence (DNA): TGCGCCAGCAGCCAGGGGACCTCTAGCACAGATATGCAGTATTTT. Its protein is CASSQGTSSTDMQYF.

On this clonotype itself: A single base separates this from a much larger clone, so it may be a read error. This chain uses TRBV13 with TRBJ2-2; 10 bases map to TRBD2. The germline CDR1 and CDR2 sequences are PRHDT and FYEKMQ (reference sequence). This CDR3 is built from 16 residues. DNA for the CDR3: TGTGCCAGCAGCTTTACTAGCGGGGCGAACTCCGGGGAGCTGTTTTTT. Its translation is CASSFTSGANSGELFF.

This chain uses TRBV28 with TRBJ2-1; a possible D gene is TRBD1 (6 bases). The V gene's germline CDR1 is MDHEN and CDR2 SYDVKM. CDR3 length: 11 amino acids. The V end lost 3 bases, the J end lost 10 bases, and 7 bases lay between the germline ends. In nucleotides, the CDR3 is TGTGCCAGCAGTTTCACAGGGGAGCAGTTCTTC. It is translated as CASSFTGEQFF.

In its sample, this clonotype was seen many times. The chain is built from TRBV28 and TRBJ2-6, with D possibly TRBD1 on 6 matching bases. Germline CDR1 is MDHEN and CDR2 is SYDVKM. Trimming pared 1 base from V and 0 bases from J, leaving 16 bases between. The CDR3 has 19 residues. The CDR3, as DNA: TGTGCCAGCAGTTTATTCGGACAGCCCGAACTCTCTGGGGCCAACGTCCTGACTTTC. This translates into CASSLFGQPELSGANVLTF.

This clonotype has ten or more counts. V and J are TRBV6-5 and TRBJ2-3; tentatively, D is TRBD2 (5 bases). Germline V gene data show CDR1 as MNHEY and CDR2 as SVGAGI. This CDR3 contains 18 residues. Trimming took off 0 bases at V and 2 bases at J, with 18 bases between the two ends. CDR3 bases: TGTGCCAGCAGTTACTCGAGTGAGCGGCTTACATACACAGATACGCAGTATTTT. Amino acids: CASSYSSERLTYTDTQYF.

With regard to this clonotype: Mismatch with germline at one junction end may stem from a read error. The CDR3 nucleotides read TGTGCCTGCAGTTTATCGGCCCGCAATGAGCAGTTCTTC. Its protein product is CACSLSARNEQFF. The gene calls are TRBV27 and TRBJ2-1; D is uncertain. This CDR3 region has 13 residues. The germline V gene encodes CDR1 MNHEY and CDR2 SMNVEV (reference sequence).

The rearrangement links TRBV24-1 to TRBJ1-5; tentative D call: TRBD1 (5 bases). CDR1 KGHDR and CDR2 SFDVKD come from the germline V gene. V gave up 9 bases and J gave up 1 base, with 12 bases separating them. CDR3 length equals 14 residues. The CDR3: CATASRGSNQPQHF. The CDR3 DNA is TGTGCCACCGCATCTAGGGGAAGCAATCAGCCCCAGCATTTT.

The chain carries TRBV7-9 and TRBJ1-5; a weak D match, TRBD1 (5 bases). Germline CDR1 SEHNR, CDR2 FQNEAQ (reference sequence). This CDR3 comprises 15 residues. V was pared by 2 bases and J by 4 bases, with 12 bases between. CDR3: CASSLSSRVNQPQHF. CDR3 bases: TGTGCCAGCAGCTTATCTTCCAGGGTGAATCAGCCCCAGCATTTT. Full variable domain (remainder filled in from reference TRBV7-9 and TRBJ1-5): DTGVSQNPRHKITKRGQNVTFRCDPISEHNRLYWYRQTLGQGPEFLTYFQNEAQLEKSRLLSDRFSAERPKGSFSTLEIQRTEQGDSAMYLCASSLSSRVNQPQHFGDGTRLSIL.

This clonotype has just a few counts. V gene TRBV9 combines with J gene TRBJ2-7; D remains ambiguous. Germline V gene sequence: CDR1 SGDLS, CDR2 YYNGEE. V shed 8 bases and J shed 2 bases, with 20 bases lying between them. This CDR3 region has 15 residues. The CDR3 here is CARRQYASVPYEQYF. The CDR3 DNA reads TGTGCCAGGAGGCAGTACGCGAGCGTTCCCTACGAGCAGTACTTC.

The sample holds many counts of this clonotype. The V gene is TRBV12-3 or TRBV12-4, the J gene TRBJ2-3; D not resolved. Trimming pared 3 bases from V and 4 bases from J, leaving 8 bases between. The CDR3 consists of 13 residues. CDR3 residues: CASSFSSADTQYF. The CDR3 DNA sequence: TGTGCCAGCAGTTTTAGCTCGGCAGATACGCAGTATTTT.

In nucleotides, the CDR3 is TGTGCCAGCAGTTCCTTGACAGGTACCTACGAGCAGTACTTC. Its translation: CASSSLTGTYEQYF. V is TRBV27 and J is TRBJ2-7; possibly TRBD1 for D (6 bases). CDR3 length: 14 amino acids. Between the trimmed V and J ends, which lost 4 bases and 2 bases, there was a span of 12 bases. CDR1 is MNHEY and CDR2 is SMNVEV in the germline V gene (reference sequence).

This clonotype has just a few counts. This rearrangement joins TRBV28 to TRBJ1-1; D gene unclear. Per germline, CDR1 MDHEN and CDR2 SYDVKM. The CDR3 is 13 amino acids. The ends were cut back, 3 bases at V and 0 bases at J, with 5 bases in the middle. CDR3: CASSFQVNTEAFF. DNA of the CDR3: TGTGCCAGCAGTTTTCAGGTGAACACTGAAGCTTTCTTT. Full variable domain (missing parts from reference TRBV28 and TRBJ1-1): DVKVTQSSRYLVKRTGEKVFLECVQDMDHENMFWYRQDPGLGLRLIYFSYDVKMKEKGDIPEGYSVSREKKERFSLILESASTNQTSMYLCASSFQVNTEAFFGQGTRLTVV.

V gene TRBV28 combines with J gene TRBJ2-5; D is unresolved. This CDR3 is 10 amino acids long. Per the germline V gene, CDR1 is MDHEN and CDR2 is SYDVKM. This chain's CDR3 is CTTEQETQYF. CDR3 in DNA: TGTACCACCGAACAAGAGACCCAGTACTTC.

The rearrangement links TRBV6-6 to TRBJ2-2; D is possibly TRBD2 (6 bases). V was clipped by 5 bases and J by 6 bases, with 22 bases between them. Germline lookup yields CDR1 MNHNY and CDR2 SVGAGI (reference sequence). CDR3 length: 17 residues. In DNA form, the CDR3 reads TGTGCCAGCAGTAATACCTACGGGGGTGGCTGGTCCGGGGAGCTGTTTTTT. Amino acids: CASSNTYGGGWSGELFF.

There are a few counts of this clonotype. The chain joins TRBV6-5 to TRBJ2-5; unclear D gene. The germline CDR1 and CDR2 sequences are MNHEY and SVGAGI. V was trimmed by 6 bases and J by 5 bases, leaving 16 bases between them. The CDR3 spans 14 residues. Here the CDR3 DNA reads TGTGCCAGCAGCCCCCGGACCTTCTTTGAGACCCAGTACTTC. Protein sequence: CASSPRTFFETQYF.

This clonotype was detected a few times. One end of the junction does not line up with germline, which may come from a read error. The V call is TRBV7-9, the J call TRBJ1-1; D perhaps matches TRBD1 (6 bases). Germline V gene lookup returns CDR1 SEHNR and CDR2 FQNEAQ (reference sequence). This CDR3 region has 17 residues. The CDR3 nucleotides read TGTGTCAGCAGCAGAGACGTCGGGGGCTGGATGAACACTGAAGCTTTCTTT. Translating gives CVSSRDVGGWMNTEAFF.

The gene calls are TRBV10-3 and TRBJ2-7; the D gene is possibly TRBD2 (6 bases). The germline CDR1 and CDR2 sequences are ENHRY and SYGVKD. The CDR3 runs to 13 residues. V lost 6 bases, J lost 3 bases, and 12 bases lay in between. This CDR3 reads CAIRASEIYEQYF. In DNA form, the CDR3 reads TGTGCCATCAGGGCTAGCGAGATCTACGAGCAGTACTTC.

The sample holds one count of this clonotype. A much larger clone lies one base from this, so it may be a read error. It is likely a read error, because the conserved phenylalanine at the end of the CDR3 is missing. The J gene is TRBJ1-5, the V gene TRBV6-2 or TRBV6-3; possible D gene TRBD1, 6 bases. Germline-derived CDR1 and CDR2 are MNHEY and SVGEGT. The CDR3 is 14 amino acids. Trimming took 4 bases from V and 10 from J, leaving 17 bases between them. The CDR3 bases are TGTGCCAGCAGTTTACAGGGTCCCCCAGGCCCCCAGCATTAT. Its translation: CASSLQGPPGPQHY.